The rows below give T cell receptor beta chains drawn from one sample of a study of CD8+ T cells in alopecia areata. Sequencing was performed with immunoSEQ multiplex PCR; in TCRdb, only in-frame clones are kept and a portion is missing. Among more than 95,000 clones listed, roughly 66% were seen once. The specimen was CD4+ T cells sorted from blood. The receptors originated from a human donor in good health. The CDR3 runs from the conserved cysteine through the conserved F or W. D genes are given only for firm matches. Expanded clones get a size class; other rows say once, few or many, or leave the size out.

V gene	clone size	D gene	J gene	CDR3 protein	CDR3 DNA
TRBV29-1	NA	NA	TRBJ2-2	CSVDYQGGTGELFF	TGCAGCGTTGACTACCAAGGGGGCACCGGGGAGCTGTTTTTT
TRBV5-1	NA	NA	TRBJ2-3	CASSLVASLSTDTQYF	TGCGCCAGCAGCTTGGTAGCCTCCCTAAGCACAGATACGCAGTATTTT
TRBV29-1	NA	NA	TRBJ1-1	CSVDSVGGNTEAFF	TGCAGCGTTGACTCGGTCGGAGGGAACACTGAAGCTTTCTTT
TRBV11-3	NA	TRBD2	TRBJ2-3	CASSPRTSGGTRDTQYF	TGTGCCAGCAGCCCCCGGACTAGCGGGGGGACCCGTGATACGCAGTATTTT
TRBV30	NA	NA	TRBJ2-1	CAWSRVAPAEQFF	TGTGCCTGGAGCCGTGTGGCGCCGGCTGAGCAGTTCTTC
TRBV6-5	few	TRBD1	TRBJ2-7	CASSYRTGYEQYF	TGTGCCAGCAGTTACAGGACAGGGTACGAGCAGTACTTC
TRBV30	NA	TRBD1	TRBJ2-7	CAHAGTGLEQYF	TGTGCACACGCCGGGACAGGGCTCGAGCAGTACTTC
TRBV30	NA	NA	TRBJ2-3	CACTRTQGDTQYF	TGTGCCTGCACACGGACACAGGGAGATACGCAGTATTTT
TRBV6-4	NA	NA	TRBJ1-1	CASSDSPSGNTEAFF	TGTGCCAGCAGTGACTCTCCATCGGGGAACACTGAAGCTTTCTTT
TRBV30	NA	NA	TRBJ2-6	CACRPISGANVLTF	TGTGCCTGCCGACCGATCTCTGGGGCCAACGTCCTGACTTTC
TRBV11-2	NA	NA	TRBJ2-6	CASSFGRTAGANVLTF	TGTGCCAGCAGCTTCGGCCGGACAGCTGGGGCCAACGTCCTGACTTTC
TRBV30	NA	NA	TRBJ1-5	CAWTRGSNQPQHF	TGTGCCTGGACCCGAGGTAGCAATCAGCCCCAGCATTTT
TRBV25-1	NA	TRBD1	TRBJ1-2	CASSGGQGLVGYTF	TGTGCCAGCAGTGGGGGACAGGGGTTAGTCGGCTACACCTTC
TRBV2	NA	NA	TRBJ2-6	CARGPWTGANVLTF	TGTGCCAGGGGACCCTGGACTGGGGCCAACGTCCTGACTTTC
TRBV29-1	few	NA	TRBJ2-6	CSVDSGALSGANVLTF	TGCAGCGTTGACTCAGGGGCTCTCTCTGGGGCCAACGTCCTGACTTTC
TRBV7-8	NA	NA	TRBJ2-2	CASRSRDTYTGELFF	TGTGCCAGCAGGTCCCGGGACACCTACACCGGGGAGCTGTTTTTT
TRBV11-2	NA	NA	TRBJ1-5	CASSLTRGKGQPQHF	TGTGCCAGCAGCTTAACCAGGGGTAAAGGTCAGCCCCAGCATTTT
TRBV9	NA	NA	TRBJ2-3	CASSVRGTTDTQYF	TGTGCCAGCAGCGTAAGGGGAACCACAGATACGCAGTATTTT
TRBV2	NA	NA	TRBJ2-7	CASTGGWSYEQYF	TGTGCCAGCACGGGGGGCTGGAGCTACGAGCAGTACTTC
TRBV29-1	NA	NA	TRBJ1-1	CSVRKSRGVTEAFF	TGCAGCGTACGGAAGTCAAGGGGGGTCACTGAAGCTTTCTTT
TRBV7-4	NA	NA	TRBJ1-5	CASSLPGARQPQHF	TGTGCCAGCAGCCTCCCAGGGGCGCGTCAGCCCCAGCATTTT
TRBV5-1	NA	TRBD1	TRBJ2-7	CATQTGTGPYEQYF	TGCGCCACCCAAACCGGGACAGGGCCGTACGAGCAGTACTTC
TRBV30	NA	TRBD2	TRBJ2-2	CAWRVSGANTGELFF	TGTGCCTGGAGAGTTAGCGGGGCGAACACCGGGGAGCTGTTTTTT
TRBV28	many	NA	TRBJ1-1	CASKEMNTEAFF	TGTGCCAGCAAGGAGATGAACACTGAAGCTTTCTTT
TRBV9	NA	TRBD1	TRBJ1-5	CASSGRDRLDQPQHF	TGTGCCAGCAGCGGGCGGGACAGGCTGGATCAGCCCCAGCATTTT